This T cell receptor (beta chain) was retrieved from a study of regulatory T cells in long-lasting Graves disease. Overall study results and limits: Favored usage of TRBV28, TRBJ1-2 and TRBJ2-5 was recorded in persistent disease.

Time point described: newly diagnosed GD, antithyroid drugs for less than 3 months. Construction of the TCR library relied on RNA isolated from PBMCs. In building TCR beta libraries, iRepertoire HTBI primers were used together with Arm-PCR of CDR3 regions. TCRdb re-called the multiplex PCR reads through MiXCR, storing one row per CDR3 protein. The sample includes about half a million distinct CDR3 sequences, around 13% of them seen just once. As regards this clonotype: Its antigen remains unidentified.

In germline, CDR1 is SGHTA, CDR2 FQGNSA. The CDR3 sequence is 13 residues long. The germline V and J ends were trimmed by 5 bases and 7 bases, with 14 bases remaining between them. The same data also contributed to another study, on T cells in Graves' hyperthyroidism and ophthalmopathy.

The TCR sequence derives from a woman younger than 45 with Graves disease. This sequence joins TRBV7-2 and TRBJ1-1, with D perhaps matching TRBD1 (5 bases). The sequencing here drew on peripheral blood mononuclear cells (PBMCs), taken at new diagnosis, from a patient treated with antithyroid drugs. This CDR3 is CASSPTLDSEAFF. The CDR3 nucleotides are TGTGCCAGCAGCCCTACCCTCGACAGTGAAGCTTTCTTT.